Following are 25 T cell receptor beta chains from one sample sequenced in a study of CD8 T cells in Susac syndrome. RNA in amounts of 0.5 to 1 ug was reverse transcribed with random hexamers. TCRdb re-derived calls from the immunoSEQ multiplex PCR reads in MiXCR, one entry per CDR3 protein. The repertoire consists of some 76,000 distinct CDR3 sequences, with 90% to 95% occurring once and the leading ten covering 0.5% to 0.6%. Sequencing was carried out using CD8+ T cells from PBMCs. These TCRs come from a human donor with multiple sclerosis.

The chain couples TRBV30 to TRBJ2-2; D gene unclear. The CDR3 is 11 residues long. Germline V lookup: CDR1 GTSNPN, CDR2 SVGIG (reference sequence). V was shortened by 3 bases and J by 4 bases, with 3 bases between the two germline ends. The CDR3 DNA follows: TGTGCCTGGAGAGCCACCGGGGAGCTGTTTTTT. Protein: CAWRATGELFF.

The chain employs TRBV6-5 and TRBJ2-1; 9 nucleotides agree with TRBD2. The CDR3 spans 15 residues. The germline gives CDR1 MNHEY, CDR2 SVGAGI. After removal of 4 bases from V and 3 bases from J, the junction contained 4 bases not matched to a gene. This chain's CDR3 is CASSWASGDYNEQFF. In DNA, the CDR3 is TGTGCCAGCAGTTGGGCTAGCGGGGACTACAATGAGCAGTTCTTC.

This rearrangement joins TRBV4-1 to TRBJ2-1; D is unresolved. CDR1 and CDR2 from the germline V gene are MGHRA and YSYEKL. The length of the CDR3 is 15 residues. V was pared by 1 base and J by 8 bases, with 15 bases between. Here the CDR3 DNA reads TGCGCCAGCAGCCAAGCGGCTAGAGGTGGCGATGAGCAGTTCTTC. This gives the protein CASSQAARGGDEQFF.

This chain joins TRBV12-3 or TRBV12-4 and TRBJ2-1; perhaps TRBD2 as D (5 bases). The V end was cut by 10 bases, the J end by 4 bases, with 14 bases between. CDR3 length: 13 amino acids. The CDR3: CATGRTDYNEQFF. CDR3 DNA: TGTGCCACCGGTAGGACTGATTACAATGAGCAGTTCTTC.

V gene TRBV19 combines with J gene TRBJ1-1; possible D gene TRBD1, 6 bases. This CDR3 is built from 14 residues. Germline-derived CDR1 and CDR2 are LNHDA and SQIVND (reference sequence). V was shortened by 1 base and J by 5 bases, with 11 bases between the two germline ends. Written as DNA, the CDR3 is TGTGCCAGTAGTATAGGACAGGCAAGGACTGAAGCTTTCTTT. It encodes CASSIGQARTEAFF.

This chain joins TRBV3-1 and TRBJ2-3, with 9 bases aligning to TRBD2. Germline V gene sequence: CDR1 LGHDT, CDR2 YNNKEL (reference sequence). V lost 3 bases to trimming and J lost 1 base; unmatched junction nucleotides: 11. The CDR3 length is 18 residues. The CDR3 nucleotides read TGTGCCAGCAGCCAGGTAGCGGGGGCGACCCCGGGCACAGATACGCAGTATTTT. It yields the protein CASSQVAGATPGTDTQYF.

The V and J genes are TRBV9 and TRBJ1-1; D ambiguous. Trimming left V 3 bases short and J 1 base short, with 10 bases between. Germline V CDR1 and CDR2: SGDLS, YYNGEE. This CDR3 spans 14 amino acids. The CDR3 nucleotides are TGTGCCAGCAGCGGTGGGCGCGAGAACACTGAAGCTTTCTTT. This sequence encodes CASSGGRENTEAFF.

This chain links TRBV4-2 with TRBJ1-2; 11 bases fit TRBD1. CDR1 is LGHNA and CDR2 is YNFKEQ in the germline V gene. This CDR3 has 16 residues. Unmatched junction bases numbered 5, after V lost 1 base and J lost 4 bases. CDR3 nucleotide sequence: TGTGCCAGCAGCCAAGCCGGGACAGGGGGGCCCTATGGCTACACCTTC. Translated: CASSQAGTGGPYGYTF.

The rearrangement uses TRBV6-1 and TRBJ2-1, with D unclear. Trimming removed 5 bases from V and 0 bases from J, with 14 bases in between. CDR3 length: 16 residues. CDR1 is MNHNS and CDR2 is SASEGT in the germline V gene. The CDR3 sequence: CASSLQRPDSYNEQFF. Written as DNA, the CDR3 is TGTGCCAGCAGTCTCCAACGACCTGACTCCTACAATGAGCAGTTCTTC.

The chain employs TRBV3-1 and TRBJ2-7; no reliable D call. The CDR3 contains 13 residues. Germline V CDR1 and CDR2: LGHDT, YNNKEL (reference sequence). Deletions cut 5 bases from V and 3 bases from J, with 11 bases between. Written as DNA, the CDR3 is TGTGCCAGCAGCACCGGACGGAGCTACGAGCAGTACTTC. Amino acids: CASSTGRSYEQYF.

The rearrangement links TRBV11-2 to TRBJ1-1, with 7 bases fitting TRBD1. J gave up 10 bases and V 5 bases, and 7 bases lay outside the gene matches. The CDR3 is 12 residues long. Germline CDR1 reads SGHAT; CDR2 reads FQNNGV. The CDR3 DNA sequence: TGTGCCAGCAGCCACGACAGGGAGGTAGCTTTCTTT. Residues: CASSHDREVAFF.

V is TRBV29-1 and J is TRBJ2-7; D not resolved. The CDR3 runs to 13 residues. The V gene's germline CDR1 is SQVTM and CDR2 ANQGSEA. V was pared by 7 bases and J by 6 bases, with 19 bases between. CDR3 bases: TGCAGCGCCTTATCGTCTCTCACCCGCGAGCAGTACTTC. Translation: CSALSSLTREQYF.

The chain links TRBV11-2 to TRBJ2-1, with TRBD2 identical over 7 bases. Per the germline V gene, CDR1 is SGHAT and CDR2 is FQNNGV. V shed 1 base, J shed 2 bases, and the junction held 5 bases outside the gene matches. The CDR3 covers 16 residues. CDR3 DNA sequence: TGTGCCAGCAGCTTAGCCCCAGCGGGGACCTACAATGAGCAGTTCTTC. Translating gives CASSLAPAGTYNEQFF.

V and J are TRBV28 and TRBJ1-2; D gene unclear. V shed 5 bases and J shed 0 bases, with 10 bases lying between them. CDR1 and CDR2 from the germline V gene are MDHEN and SYDVKM. The CDR3 is made up of 14 amino acids. DNA of the CDR3: TGTGCCAGCAGTCGACCCTTTTCTAACTATGGCTACACCTTC. It is translated as CASSRPFSNYGYTF.

V gene TRBV4-3 combines with J gene TRBJ2-1, with D perhaps matching TRBD1 (5 bases). CDR1 and CDR2 (germline): LGHNA, YSLEER. Trimming stripped 0 bases from V and 2 bases from J, with 5 bases between. The CDR3 consists of 14 residues. The CDR3 reads CASSQEGAYNEQFF. CDR3 nucleotide sequence: TGCGCCAGCAGCCAAGAAGGGGCCTACAATGAGCAGTTCTTC.

The V gene is TRBV28, the J gene TRBJ2-5; 9 bases are a match to TRBD2. Germline values: CDR1 MDHEN, CDR2 SYDVKM. V shed 4 bases, J shed 5 bases, and the junction held 5 bases outside the gene matches. This CDR3 has 14 residues. The chain's CDR3 is CASSSGLAKETQYF. The CDR3 nucleotides read TGTGCCAGCAGTTCCGGACTAGCGAAGGAGACCCAGTACTTC.

The sample holds one count of this clonotype. The CDR3 DNA sequence: TGTGCCAGCAGTTTAGGGCTAGCGGGAGTCGGGGAGCTGTTTTTT. Translated, it gives CASSLGLAGVGELFF. The chain has TRBV12-3 or TRBV12-4 and TRBJ2-2, with 10 bases that match TRBD2. This CDR3 is built from 15 residues. J was trimmed by 7 bases and V by 1 base; bases with no gene match: 3.

The chain joins TRBV6-2 or TRBV6-3 to TRBJ2-7, with unresolved D. Between the trimmed V and J ends, which lost 2 bases and 2 bases, there was a span of 13 bases. The germline CDR1 and CDR2 sequences are MNHEY and SVGEGT. There are 15 residues in the CDR3. The CDR3 region has the DNA TGTGCCAGCAGTTACATCCCTACCCCAACCTACGAGCAGTACTTC. It codes for CASSYIPTPTYEQYF.

CDR3 DNA: TGCGCCAGCAGTGAATTGGGCAATCGAGAGACCCAGTACTTC. This translates into CASSELGNRETQYF. The rearrangement links TRBV10-2 to TRBJ2-5; the D is unclear. CDR1 is WSHSY, CDR2 SAAADI, per germline. V was clipped by 3 bases and J by 4 bases, with 12 bases between them. This CDR3 has 14 residues.

This clonotype was picked up a small number of times. The J gene is TRBJ1-5, the V gene TRBV9, with TRBD1 matching over 10 bases. CDR1 and CDR2 (germline): SGDLS, YYNGEE. The CDR3 is 15 amino acids. The J segment lost 2 bases and the V segment lost 4 bases, leaving 3 bases of the junction unmatched. CDR3 coding DNA: TGTGCCAGCAGCCCCGGGACAGGGGGCAATCAGCCCCAGCATTTT. It encodes CASSPGTGGNQPQHF.

The chain is built from TRBV19 and TRBJ2-1, with 9 bases that match TRBD2. The V gene's germline CDR1 is LNHDA and CDR2 SQIVND (reference sequence). The V gene end was trimmed by 3 bases and the J gene end by 6 bases; junction bases not matched to a gene: 9. The CDR3 spans 16 residues. The CDR3 bases are TGTGCCAGTAGTATCATTGGCGGGAGGGCCGTCAATGAGCAGTTCTTC. It translates to CASSIIGGRAVNEQFF.

The genes are TRBV27 and TRBJ2-1; 7 nucleotides line up with TRBD2. The germline V gene has CDR1 MNHEY and CDR2 SMNVEV (reference sequence). V shed 5 bases and J 5 bases; nucleotides not matched to a gene: 12. CDR3 size: 16 residues. The CDR3: CASSPSGGRRNNEQFF. The DNA for the CDR3 is TGTGCCAGCAGTCCATCGGGCGGGAGAAGAAACAATGAGCAGTTCTTC.

Written as DNA, the CDR3 is TGTGCCACCAGCAGAGTCCGAAAAGAGACCCAGTACTTC. Translated, it gives CATSRVRKETQYF. The chain links TRBV15 to TRBJ2-5; D not certain. Germline CDR1 is LNHNV and CDR2 is YYDKDF (reference sequence). Between the trimmed V and J ends, which lost 1 base and 3 bases, there was a span of 6 bases. CDR3 length: 13 residues.

CDR3 DNA: TGCAGCGTTCACGGGACCAGCACAGATACGCAGTATTTT. Protein: CSVHGTSTDTQYF. The chain links TRBV29-1 to TRBJ2-3; possibly TRBD1 or TRBD2 for D (5 bases each). CDR3 length equals 13 residues. V lost 5 bases to trimming and J lost 0 bases, with 9 bases between them. The V gene's germline CDR1 is SQVTM and CDR2 ANQGSEA.

The chain has TRBV9 and TRBJ1-4; D might be TRBD1 (6 bases). Looked up from germline, CDR1 is SGDLS and CDR2 is YYNGEE. The CDR3 is 17 amino acids. V was trimmed by 4 bases and J by 7 bases, leaving 23 bases between them. The CDR3 DNA reads TGTGCCAGCAGCCCAGTCGGGGGCCGGGTCCTGGGTGAAAAACTGTTTTTT. Its translation: CASSPVGGRVLGEKLFF.